This TCR beta chain is drawn from a study of blood T cell repertoires in COVID-19. The repertoire was sequenced with immunoSEQ multiplex PCR; TCRdb's copy has only in-frame clones and lacks some. Of about 78,000 clones listed, more than 75% are singletons. This CDR3 spans 13 amino acids. V was pared by 8 bases and J by 5 bases, with 10 bases of the junction left unmatched. Germline CDR1 is SQVTM and CDR2 is ANQGSEA. This chain uses TRBV29-1 with TRBJ2-3; 7 positions match TRBD2. This clonotype was sampled from a man in his fifties or sixties with active or convalescent COVID-19. The sample was peripheral blood. The CDR3 region has the DNA TGCAGCTCGCGGGGAGGGAGGGGAGATACGCAGTATTTT. This sequence encodes CSSRGGRGDTQYF.